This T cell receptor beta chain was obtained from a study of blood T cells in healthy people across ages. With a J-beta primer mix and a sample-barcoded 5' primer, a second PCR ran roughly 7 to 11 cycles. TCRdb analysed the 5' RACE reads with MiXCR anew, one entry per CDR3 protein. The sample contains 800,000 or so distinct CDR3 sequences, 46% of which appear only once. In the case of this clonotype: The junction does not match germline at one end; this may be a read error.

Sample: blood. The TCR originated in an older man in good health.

Here the CDR3 DNA reads TGTGCCAGCAGCAAGAGCCGCTCCGACGAGCAGTACTTC. Amino acid sequence: CASSKSRSDEQYF. V gene TRBV7-2 combines with J gene TRBJ2-5; the D is unclear. The J call may be faulty, since TRBJ2-7 better matches the DNA end. Germline V lookup: CDR1 SGHTA, CDR2 FQGNSA. The CDR3 spans 13 residues.